A single sample gave rise to the 10 T cell receptor beta chains below, sequenced in a study of OX40 agonist ivuxolimab in advanced cancers. Data came from immunoSEQ multiplex PCR; TCRdb stores just in-frame clones and leaves some out. The repertoire holds some 58,000 clones, with 87% as singletons. The sequencing used CD4+ or CD8+ T cells sorted from blood, collected in a trial of the OX40 agonist ivuxolimab. These receptors originate from an adult with an advanced solid tumor such as melanoma, head and neck, liver or kidney cancer.

V gene TRBV28 combines with J gene TRBJ2-7; D unclear. This CDR3 spans 13 amino acids. Germline V gene lookup returns CDR1 MDHEN and CDR2 SYDVKM. Trimming took 5 bases from V and 3 from J, leaving 11 bases between them. The CDR3 sequence is CASSDPQNYEQYF. The CDR3, as DNA: TGTGCCAGCAGTGACCCTCAGAACTACGAGCAGTACTTC.

The rearrangement uses TRBV7-2 and TRBJ1-4; no clear D gene. This CDR3 region has 13 residues. In germline, CDR1 is SGHTA, CDR2 FQGNSA. V was shortened by 6 bases and J by 3 bases, with 8 bases between the two germline ends. The CDR3 loop is CASRMAANEKLFF. The CDR3 bases are TGTGCCAGCAGGATGGCAGCTAATGAAAAACTGTTTTTT.

The chain joins TRBV6-1 to TRBJ2-7; D gene unclear. The ends were cut back, 2 bases at V and 0 bases at J, with 11 bases in the middle. Germline V CDR1 and CDR2: MNHNS, SASEGT. CDR3 length: 15 amino acids. In DNA, the CDR3 is TGTGCCAGCAGTGAACAAACCTCCAGCTCCTACGAGCAGTACTTC. As protein: CASSEQTSSSYEQYF.

The chain carries TRBV11-3 and TRBJ2-7; D uncertain. The CDR3 is 13 amino acids. Germline lookup yields CDR1 SGHNT and CDR2 YENEEA. V dropped 5 bases and J dropped 6 bases, with 14 bases sitting between them. DNA of the CDR3: TGTGCCAGCAGCCCCCGGGCGTTGGGCGAGCAGTACTTC. It specifies CASSPRALGEQYF. The variable domain in full, completed from reference TRBV11-3 and TRBJ2-7, reads EAGVVQSPRYKIIEKKQPVAFWCNPISGHNTLYWYLQNLGQGPELLIRYENEEAVDDSQLPKDRFSAERLKGVDSTLKIQPAELGDSAVYLCASSPRALGEQYFGPGTRLTVT.

The rearrangement joins TRBV7-8 to TRBJ1-3; TRBD1 is a possible D gene (6 bases). V was pared by 4 bases and J by 2 bases, with 18 bases between. Germline V gives CDR1 SGHVS, CDR2 FQNEAQ. The CDR3 runs 17 residues. The CDR3 protein is CASSSFSTGVAGNTIYF. DNA for the CDR3: TGTGCCAGCAGCTCGTTCTCGACAGGCGTCGCTGGAAACACCATATATTTT. Full variable domain (remainder filled in from reference TRBV7-8 and TRBJ1-3): GAGVSQSPRYKVAKRGQDVALRCDPISGHVSLFWYQQALGQGPEFLTYFQNEAQLDKSGLPSDRFFAERPEGSVSTLKIQRTQQEDSAVYLCASSSFSTGVAGNTIYFGEGSWLTVV.

V and J are TRBV2 and TRBJ1-1, with D possibly TRBD1 on 5 matching bases. The V and J ends lost 5 bases and 11 bases respectively, with 15 bases between them. The CDR3 loop spans 12 amino acids. Germline CDR1 reads SNHLY; CDR2 reads FYNNEI. The DNA for the CDR3 is TGTGCCAGCAGTATTGGGGGGGTCGGGGCTTTCTTT. Translating it yields CASSIGGVGAFF. The full variable domain, in which reference TRBV2 and TRBJ1-1 provide the parts outside the CDR3, is EPEVTQTPSHQVTQMGQEVILRCVPISNHLYFYWYRQILGQKVEFLVSFYNNEISEKSEIFDDQFSVERPDGSNFTLKIRSTKLEDSAMYFCASSIGGVGAFFGQGTRLTVV.

The rearrangement joins TRBV9 to TRBJ2-7; either TRBD1 or TRBD2 may fit D (7 bases each). The CDR3 is 15 residues long. V was cut by 4 bases and J by 3 bases, with 17 bases left in between. Germline V lookup: CDR1 SGDLS, CDR2 YYNGEE. The CDR3 sequence: CASSSQGGSFYEQYF. The CDR3 DNA follows: TGTGCCAGCAGCTCCCAGGGGGGGAGTTTCTACGAGCAGTACTTC.

This chain links TRBV12-5 with TRBJ1-5; D may be TRBD1 (5 bases). This CDR3 is 15 amino acids long. Germline CDR1 LGHNT, CDR2 FRNRAP. V shed 3 bases and J shed 6 bases, with 15 bases lying between them. CDR3 sequence reads: CASGLHLGEAQPQHF. The CDR3 coding sequence is TGTGCTAGTGGTTTACACCTGGGGGAAGCTCAGCCCCAGCATTTT.

V usage is TRBV28 and J usage is TRBJ1-2, with 8 bases matching TRBD1. The germline V gene encodes CDR1 MDHEN and CDR2 SYDVKM. This CDR3 is 13 amino acids long. The V and J ends lost 4 bases and 8 bases, in that order; junction bases with no gene match: 6. As DNA, the CDR3 is TGTGCCAGCAGTTCCCAGGGGGCGTGGGGCTACACCTTC. Translated: CASSSQGAWGYTF.

The sample holds one count of this clone. The V and J genes are TRBV21-1 and TRBJ2-1; TRBD2 is taken as the D call from the table, unchecked against the DNA. TRBV21-1 is tagged as a pseudogene. This CDR3 has 20 amino acids. This CDR3 is CASVNRAGDEILSPYNEQFF. CDR3 in DNA: TGTGCCAGCGTTAACAGGGCGGGGGACGAGATCTTAAGCCCCTACAATGAGCAGTTCTTC.